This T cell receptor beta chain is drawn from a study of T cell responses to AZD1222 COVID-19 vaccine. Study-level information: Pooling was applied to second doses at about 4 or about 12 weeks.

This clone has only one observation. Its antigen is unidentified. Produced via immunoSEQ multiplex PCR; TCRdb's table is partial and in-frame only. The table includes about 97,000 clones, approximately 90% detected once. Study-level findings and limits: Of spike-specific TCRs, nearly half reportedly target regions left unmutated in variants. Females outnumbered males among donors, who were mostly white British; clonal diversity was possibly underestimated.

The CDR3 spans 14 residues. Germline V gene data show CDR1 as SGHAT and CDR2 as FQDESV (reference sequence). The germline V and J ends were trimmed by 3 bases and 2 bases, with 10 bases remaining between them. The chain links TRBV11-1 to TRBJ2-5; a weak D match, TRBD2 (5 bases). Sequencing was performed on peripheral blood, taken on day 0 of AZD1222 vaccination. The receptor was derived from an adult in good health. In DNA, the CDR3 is TGTGCCAGCAGCTTTGGAGGAATTCAAGAGACCCAGTACTTC. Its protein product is CASSFGGIQETQYF.